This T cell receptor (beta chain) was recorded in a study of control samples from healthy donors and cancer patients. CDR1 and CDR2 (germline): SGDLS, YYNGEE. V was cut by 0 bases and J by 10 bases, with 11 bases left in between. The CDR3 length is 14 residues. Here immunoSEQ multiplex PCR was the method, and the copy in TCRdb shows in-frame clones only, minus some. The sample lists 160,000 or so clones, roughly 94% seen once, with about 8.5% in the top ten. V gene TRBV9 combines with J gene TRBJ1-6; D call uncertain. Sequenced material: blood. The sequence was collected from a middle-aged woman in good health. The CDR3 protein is CASSVVYMGSPLHF. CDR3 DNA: TGTGCCAGCAGCGTAGTGTATATGGGCTCACCCCTCCACTTT.